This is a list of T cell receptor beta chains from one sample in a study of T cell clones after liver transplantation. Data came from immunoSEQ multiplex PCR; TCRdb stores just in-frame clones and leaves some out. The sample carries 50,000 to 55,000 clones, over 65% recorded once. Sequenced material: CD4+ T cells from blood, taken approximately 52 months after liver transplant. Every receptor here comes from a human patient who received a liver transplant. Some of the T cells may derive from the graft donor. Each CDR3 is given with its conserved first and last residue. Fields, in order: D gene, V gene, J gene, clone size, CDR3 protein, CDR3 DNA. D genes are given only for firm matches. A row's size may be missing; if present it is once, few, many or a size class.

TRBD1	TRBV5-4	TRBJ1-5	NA	CASSLDRGKPQHF	TGTGCCAGCAGCTTAGACAGGGGGAAGCCCCAGCATTTT
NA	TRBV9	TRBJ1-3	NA	CASSFGQSSGNTIYF	TGTGCCAGCAGCTTTGGACAGAGTTCTGGAAACACCATATATTTT
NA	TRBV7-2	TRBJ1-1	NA	CASRLIPGNTEAFF	TGTGCCAGCAGATTGATACCGGGGAACACTGAAGCTTTCTTT
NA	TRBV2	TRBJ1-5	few	CASSDWTDNQPQHF	TGTGCCAGCAGTGATTGGACAGATAATCAGCCCCAGCATTTT
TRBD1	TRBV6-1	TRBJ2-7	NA	CASRLSGDSYEQYF	TGTGCCAGCAGGCTCTCCGGGGACAGCTACGAGCAGTACTTC
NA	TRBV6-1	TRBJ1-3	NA	CASSVSSGNTIYF	TGTGCCAGCAGTGTCAGCTCTGGAAACACCATATATTTT
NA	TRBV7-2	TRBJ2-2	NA	CASSFNGNTGELFF	TGTGCCAGCAGTTTCAACGGTAACACCGGGGAGCTGTTTTTT
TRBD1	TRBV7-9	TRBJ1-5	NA	CASSWAGQGSQPQHF	TGTGCCAGCAGCTGGGCGGGACAGGGAAGCCAGCCCCAGCATTTT
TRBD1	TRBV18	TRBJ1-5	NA	CASSADRGNSNQPQHF	TGTGCCAGCTCAGCGGACAGGGGAAATAGCAATCAGCCCCAGCATTTT
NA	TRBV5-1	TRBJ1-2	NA	CASSSRSGNYGYTF	TGCGCCAGCAGCTCCCGGTCGGGAAACTATGGCTACACCTTC
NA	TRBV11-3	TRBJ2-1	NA	CASSLLGGYSHNEQFF	TGTGCCAGCAGCCTCTTGGGCGGTTATTCCCACAATGAGCAGTTCTTC
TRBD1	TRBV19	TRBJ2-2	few	CATLDRGNTGELFF	TGTGCCACCCTGGACAGGGGGAACACCGGGGAGCTGTTTTTT
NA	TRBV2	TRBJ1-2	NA	CASSETGGGYTF	TGTGCCAGCAGTGAGACAGGCGGTGGCTACACCTTC
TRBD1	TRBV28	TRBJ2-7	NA	CASSGQGFTYEQYF	TGTGCCAGCAGCGGACAGGGTTTCACCTACGAGCAGTACTTC
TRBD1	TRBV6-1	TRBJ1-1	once	CASSSRTGGTEAFF	TGTGCCAGCAGTTCCCGGACAGGCGGAACTGAAGCTTTCTTT
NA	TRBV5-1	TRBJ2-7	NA	CASSLYGTYEQYF	TGCGCCAGCAGCTTGTACGGGACCTACGAGCAGTACTTC
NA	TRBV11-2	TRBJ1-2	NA	CASSLGGGNYGYTF	TGTGCCAGCAGCTTAGGTGGCGGGAACTATGGCTACACCTTC
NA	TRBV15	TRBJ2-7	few	CATSIEQYF	TGTGCCACCAGCATCGAGCAGTACTTC
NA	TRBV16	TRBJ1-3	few	CASSQYSASGNTIYF	TGTGCCAGCAGCCAATATTCAGCCTCTGGAAACACCATATATTTT
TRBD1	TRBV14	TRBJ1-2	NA	CASSPSGTGIYGYTF	TGTGCCAGCAGCCCTTCCGGGACAGGGATCTATGGCTACACCTTC
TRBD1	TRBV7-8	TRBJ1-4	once	CASSFRQGAANEKLFF	TGTGCCAGCAGCTTCCGGCAGGGGGCGGCTAATGAAAAACTGTTTTTT
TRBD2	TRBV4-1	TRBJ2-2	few	CASSQDPVGGANTGELFF	TGCGCCAGCAGCCAAGACCCCGTGGGGGGGGCGAACACCGGGGAGCTGTTTTTT
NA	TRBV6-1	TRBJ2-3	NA	CASSEDRIPDTQYF	TGTGCCAGCAGTGAAGACAGAATTCCAGATACGCAGTATTTT
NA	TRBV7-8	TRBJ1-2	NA	CASSLDGGGYGYTF	TGTGCCAGCAGCTTAGACGGAGGGGGCTATGGCTACACCTTC
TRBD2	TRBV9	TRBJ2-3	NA	CASSVGGTSKDTQYF	TGTGCCAGCAGCGTAGGGGGGACTAGCAAAGATACGCAGTATTTT